This entry is about one T cell receptor (beta chain). The antigen is undetermined. A library of TCRbeta sequences, prepared with unique molecular identifiers, was generated. One entry per CDR3 protein, called by TCRdb with MiXCR from the PCR reads. Of about 350,000 distinct CDR3 sequences listed, about a sixth are singletons. The data belong to a study of T-cell reconstitution after alpha-beta-depleted transplantation in children. Study-wide results and caveats: Some patients showed high day-60 TCRbeta diversity, which derived from surviving recipient T cells and thymic progenitors.

V lost 5 bases, J lost 1 base, and 12 bases lay in between. The CDR3 is 15 residues long. Germline-derived CDR1 and CDR2 are SGHTA and FQGTGA. This TCR came from a male patient between 2 and 15 years old who had a stem cell transplant for acute lymphoblastic leukemia, so the T cells may come from the graft donor. The chain has TRBV7-3 and TRBJ2-1; unclear D gene. Sequencing used PBMCs, mostly from graft donor cells, obtained 360 days after TCRalphabeta/CD19-depleted stem cell transplant. CDR3 in amino acids: CASSQGLHSYNEQFF. The CDR3 DNA reads TGTGCCAGCAGCCAAGGGCTCCATTCCTACAATGAGCAGTTCTTC.